These 9 T cell receptor beta chains share one sample of origin, sequenced in a study of blood T cell repertoires in COVID-19. The repertoire was sequenced with immunoSEQ multiplex PCR; TCRdb's copy has only in-frame clones and lacks some. The sample comprises about 380,000 clones, 88% of which are singletons, and about 1.2% rests with the top ten. The specimen was PBMCs or T cells enriched from blood (not recorded which). The receptor set was obtained from a woman between 18 and 29 years old who had recovered from COVID-19.

The rearrangement links TRBV19 to TRBJ2-1, with 8 bases aligning to TRBD2. CDR3 length: 15 residues. Germline trimming cut 2 bases from V and 6 bases from J; bases unmatched to any gene: 6. Germline V gene data show CDR1 as LNHDA and CDR2 as SQIVND (reference sequence). This CDR3 is CASSISPAGVNEQFF. The CDR3 nucleotides read TGTGCCAGTAGTATATCGCCAGCGGGGGTCAATGAGCAGTTCTTC.

In this sample, this clone turned up once. One junction end does not reproduce the germline sequence, and a read error may be involved. This chain joins TRBV7-7 and TRBJ1-1; no reliable D call. In germline, CDR1 is SSHAT, CDR2 FNYEAQ (reference sequence). The CDR3 has 16 amino acids. CDR3 DNA: TGTGCTAGCAGCTTAATGGCGACTGCTACTGCGGGAGAAGCTTTCTTT. This translates into CASSLMATATAGEAFF. The variable domain in full, completed from reference TRBV7-7 and TRBJ1-1, reads GAGVSQSPRYKVTKRGQDVTLRCDPISSHATLYWYQQALGQGPEFLTYFNYEAQPDKSGLPSDRFSAERPEGSISTLTIQRTEQRDSAMYRCASSLMATATAGEAFFGQGTRLTVV.

The V gene is TRBV6-5, the J gene TRBJ2-7; D remains unclear. The germline CDR1 and CDR2 sequences are MNHEY and SVGAGI. There are 12 residues in the CDR3. Trimming left V 6 bases short and J 6 bases short, with 12 bases between. CDR3: CASRTPPGEQYF. CDR3 DNA: TGTGCCAGCAGGACGCCGCCGGGCGAGCAGTACTTC.

This clone was detected a few times. This chain joins TRBV3-1 (or the pseudogene TRBV3-2) and TRBJ1-1; a weak D match, TRBD1 (6 bases). The germline V gene has CDR1 LGHDT and CDR2 YNNKEL (reference sequence). This CDR3 is built from 15 residues. The ends were cut back, 4 bases at V and 0 bases at J, with 12 bases in the middle. CDR3 sequence: CASSRSEGVNTEAFF. For the CDR3, the DNA is TGTGCCAGCAGCCGAAGTGAGGGGGTGAACACTGAAGCTTTCTTT.

This sequence joins TRBV18 and TRBJ1-1, with TRBD1 as a possible D gene (5 bases). V lost 0 bases and J lost 11, with 16 bases in between. There are 14 residues in the CDR3. Germline V CDR1 and CDR2: KGHSH, LQKENI. CDR3 in DNA: TGTGCCAGCTCACCACCGGAAGGGGCCTCTCGGGCTTTCTTT. Translation: CASSPPEGASRAFF. The whole variable domain, remainder taken from reference TRBV18 and TRBJ1-1, is NAGVMQNPRHLVRRRGQEARLRCSPMKGHSHVYWYRQLPEEGLKFMVYLQKENIIDESGMPKERFSAEFPKEGPSILRIQQVVRGDSAAYFCASSPPEGASRAFFGQGTRLTVV.

V is TRBV27 and J is TRBJ1-2, with 8 bases aligning to TRBD1. This CDR3 has 14 residues. After removal of 6 bases from V and 3 bases from J, the junction contained 6 bases not matched to a gene. Germline V gene data show CDR1 as MNHEY and CDR2 as SMNVEV (reference sequence). CDR3 nucleotide sequence: TGTGCCAGCAGCTCGGACAGGGTAGACTATGGCTACACCTTC. Amino acids: CASSSDRVDYGYTF.

CDR3 in amino acids: CASSGDRGYQPQHF. CDR3 coding DNA: TGCGCCAGCAGCGGGGACAGGGGTTATCAGCCCCAGCATTTT. The rearrangement joins TRBV5-1 to TRBJ1-5; the match to TRBD1 covers 10 bases. This CDR3 has 14 residues. The germline CDR1 and CDR2 sequences are SGHRS and YFSETQ. J was trimmed by 5 bases and V by 4 bases; bases with no gene match: 3.

The J gene is TRBJ2-5, the V gene TRBV9; D is perhaps TRBD2 (5 bases). V shed 5 bases and J shed 5 bases, with 19 bases lying between them. Germline values: CDR1 SGDLS, CDR2 YYNGEE. The length of the CDR3 is 15 residues. CDR3 loop: CASSSPQDSFETQYF. DNA of the CDR3: TGTGCCAGCAGTTCCCCCCAGGACTCGTTCGAGACCCAGTACTTC.

This clone was recorded once. DNA for the CDR3: TGTGCCAGCAGTTCCCTCCGACAGGGGGTTTTTCAAGAGACCCAGTACTTC. Translation: CASSSLRQGVFQETQYF. V usage is TRBV28 and J usage is TRBJ2-5; 9 bases line up with TRBD1. Germline trimming cut 4 bases from V and 2 bases from J; bases unmatched to any gene: 11. The CDR3 contains 17 residues. From germline, CDR1 is MDHEN and CDR2 SYDVKM.